This TCR beta chain was documented in a study of blood T cell repertoires in COVID-19. Study-wide background: Acute-phase and convalescent COVID-19 samples originated in the United States, Italy and Spain.

This clone was seen a handful of times. Original analysis: Reference gene primer amplification in the assay estimated nucleated cell counts. Clones were read by immunoSEQ multiplex PCR, and TCRdb kept only the in-frame ones, dropping some. V, J and clone size are those of that table, while D and trimming were read from the DNA. The sample holds 100,000 or so clones, just over 90% seen once. The source of this sequence is a man in his 60s with acute or convalescent COVID-19. The material sequenced was peripheral blood.

The CDR3, as DNA: TGTGCCAGCAGCTTAATATCCAATGAGCAGTTCTTC. Translation gives CASSLISNEQFF. The chain recombines TRBV11-2 with TRBJ2-1; D gene ambiguous. Trimming pared 2 bases from V and 6 bases from J, leaving 5 bases between. The CDR3 contains 12 residues. CDR1 and CDR2 (germline): SGHAT, FQNNGV.